Listed below are T cell receptor beta chains from one sample, sequenced in a study of T cell responses to AZD1222 COVID-19 vaccine. TCRdb's copy holds only in-frame clones and misses some; the assay was immunoSEQ multiplex PCR. This table holds approximately 140,000 clones, about 90% found once. The material sequenced was peripheral blood, taken on day 0 of AZD1222 vaccination. The origin of the receptors is an adult in good health. CDR3s include the opening cysteine and the closing phenylalanine or tryptophan. The D gene is left open where the match is weak. Only some rows state a clone size, as once, few, many or a class for expanded clones.

size: -; D: -; J: TRBJ1-4; V: TRBV21-1; CDR3: CASSKDEVLPATNEKLFF; DNA: TGTGCCAGCAGCAAAGACGAGGTCCTCCCGGCGACTAATGAAAAACTGTTTTTT
size: -; D: -; J: TRBJ2-1; V: TRBV6-2/TRBV6-3; CDR3: CASSKVGDSSYNEQFF; DNA: TGTGCCAGCAGTAAGGTAGGGGATAGCTCCTACAATGAGCAGTTCTTC
size: -; D: TRBD1; J: TRBJ1-2; V: TRBV7-3; CDR3: CASSSPKGQAGDYGYTF; DNA: TGTGCCAGCAGCTCACCAAAGGGACAGGCAGGGGACTATGGCTACACCTTC
size: -; D: -; J: TRBJ2-1; V: TRBV28; CDR3: CASSTPLGGNEQFF; DNA: TGTGCCAGCAGCACCCCTCTCGGGGGCAATGAGCAGTTCTTC
size: -; D: -; J: TRBJ2-1; V: TRBV7-2; CDR3: CASSFGNSLNLNEQFF; DNA: TGTGCCAGCAGCTTTGGGAACAGCCTAAATCTAAATGAGCAGTTCTTC
size: -; D: TRBD1; J: TRBJ1-1; V: TRBV5-4; CDR3: CASSLDRGVFTEAFF; DNA: TGTGCCAGCAGCTTGGACAGGGGAGTTTTCACTGAAGCTTTCTTT
size: -; D: TRBD2; J: TRBJ2-1; V: TRBV2; CDR3: CASSDVSSGGARTYNEQFF; DNA: TGTGCCAGCAGTGACGTGAGTAGCGGGGGGGCAAGGACCTACAATGAGCAGTTCTTC
size: -; D: TRBD2; J: TRBJ2-1; V: TRBV4-2; CDR3: CASSQEGRRESTYNEQFF; DNA: TGTGCCAGCAGCCAAGAGGGGCGGCGGGAGAGCACCTACAATGAGCAGTTCTTC
size: -; D: TRBD1; J: TRBJ2-4; V: TRBV7-2; CDR3: CASSLTRQGAGAKNIQYF; DNA: TGTGCCAGCAGCTTAACGAGACAGGGGGCGGGGGCCAAAAACATTCAGTACTTC
size: -; D: TRBD2; J: TRBJ2-5; V: TRBV9; CDR3: CASSISGGASETQYF; DNA: TGTGCCAGCAGCATCAGCGGGGGGGCTTCAGAGACCCAGTACTTC
size: -; D: -; J: TRBJ2-2; V: TRBV7-2; CDR3: CASSPPGVRVTGELFF; DNA: TGTGCCAGCAGCCCCCCCGGGGTTCGGGTCACCGGGGAGCTGTTTTTT
size: -; D: TRBD1; J: TRBJ1-2; V: TRBV6-5; CDR3: CASSRQGLNYGYTF; DNA: TGTGCCAGCAGCCGACAGGGGCTTAACTATGGCTACACCTTC
size: -; D: TRBD2; J: TRBJ2-1; V: TRBV4-3; CDR3: CASSYTGGAYNEQFF; DNA: TGCGCCAGCAGCTACACGGGGGGGGCCTACAATGAGCAGTTCTTC
size: once; D: -; J: TRBJ1-1; V: TRBV18; CDR3: CASSLEQGNTEAFF; DNA: TGTGCCAGCTCACTGGAACAGGGGAACACTGAAGCTTTCTTT
size: -; D: TRBD2; J: TRBJ2-5; V: TRBV28; CDR3: CASSFGGRSRGETQYF; DNA: TGTGCCAGCAGTTTTGGCGGGAGGAGTAGGGGAGAGACCCAGTACTTC
size: -; D: -; J: TRBJ1-6; V: TRBV5-1; CDR3: CASSLEHRMGSPLHF; DNA: TGCGCCAGCAGCTTGGAGCATCGGATGGGTTCACCCCTCCACTTT
size: few; D: TRBD1; J: TRBJ1-2; V: TRBV5-4; CDR3: CASSTGQGAPGGYTF; DNA: TGTGCCAGCAGCACGGGACAGGGGGCGCCGGGTGGCTACACCTTC
size: -; D: TRBD1; J: TRBJ2-2; V: TRBV18; CDR3: CASSPGQGIGGELFF; DNA: TGTGCCAGCTCACCGGGACAGGGGATCGGCGGGGAGCTGTTTTTT
size: -; D: -; J: TRBJ2-1; V: TRBV19; CDR3: CASSIVYRTRTGEQFF; DNA: TGTGCCAGTAGTATAGTTTATAGGACCCGCACCGGGGAGCAGTTCTTC
size: -; D: -; J: TRBJ1-2; V: TRBV28; CDR3: CASRAGPGYGYTF; DNA: TGTGCCAGCAGGGCCGGGCCAGGCTATGGCTACACCTTC
size: few; D: TRBD1; J: TRBJ2-1; V: TRBV5-8; CDR3: CASSFQGQGVNEQFF; DNA: TGTGCCAGCAGCTTTCAGGGACAGGGAGTTAATGAGCAGTTCTTC
size: -; D: TRBD2; J: TRBJ2-1; V: TRBV12-5; CDR3: CASGLVAGRGVNEQFF; DNA: TGTGCTAGTGGTTTGGTGGCCGGGAGGGGGGTCAATGAGCAGTTCTTC
size: -; D: TRBD1; J: TRBJ1-1; V: TRBV16; CDR3: CASSQTGGSSEAFF; DNA: TGTGCCAGCAGCCAGACAGGGGGGAGTTCAGAAGCTTTCTTT
size: -; D: -; J: TRBJ2-1; V: TRBV11-2; CDR3: CASSLDGRVRFF; DNA: TGTGCCAGCAGCTTAGACGGTAGGGTGCGGTTCTTC
size: -; D: -; J: TRBJ1-1; V: TRBV7-9; CDR3: CASSSLALNTEAFF; DNA: TGTGCCAGCAGCTCCTTAGCGTTGAACACTGAAGCTTTCTTT
size: -; D: -; J: TRBJ2-1; V: TRBV14; CDR3: CASSPQGRSSYNEQFF; DNA: TGTGCCAGCAGCCCCCAAGGGAGGAGCTCCTACAATGAGCAGTTCTTC
size: -; D: TRBD2; J: TRBJ2-2; V: TRBV6-1; CDR3: CASSEAGLAGGYTGELFF; DNA: TGTGCCAGCAGTGAAGCGGGACTAGCGGGAGGATACACCGGGGAGCTGTTTTTT
size: -; D: TRBD1; J: TRBJ2-5; V: TRBV18; CDR3: CASSSTGVRETQYF; DNA: TGTGCCAGCTCATCTACAGGGGTGCGAGAGACCCAGTACTTC
size: -; D: -; J: TRBJ2-1; V: TRBV5-1; CDR3: CASRNSEGYNEQFF; DNA: TGCGCCAGCAGAAACAGCGAGGGTTACAATGAGCAGTTCTTC
size: -; D: -; J: TRBJ1-1; V: TRBV12-3/TRBV12-4; CDR3: CASSLNKNTEAFF; DNA: TGTGCCAGCAGTTTAAACAAGAACACTGAAGCTTTCTTT
size: -; D: -; J: TRBJ2-7; V: TRBV7-2; CDR3: CASSQVPSSYEQYF; DNA: TGTGCCAGCAGCCAGGTCCCTAGCAGCTACGAGCAGTACTTC